These 16 T cell receptor beta chains originate from one sample sequenced in a study of blood T cell repertoires in COVID-19. Profiling relied on immunoSEQ multiplex PCR, and the TCRdb table lists in-frame clones only, not all of them. The profile covers more than 140,000 clones, with roughly 88% appearing a single time and 7.2% taken by the ten largest. The source material was peripheral blood. Every receptor here comes from a woman aged 45 to 65 in a cohort sampled during active or convalescent COVID-19.

This chain joins TRBV15 and TRBJ1-5; TRBD1 might be the D (5 bases). Between the trimmed V and J ends, which lost 5 bases and 0 bases, there was a span of 11 bases. This CDR3 has 15 amino acids. The germline CDR1 and CDR2 sequences are LNHNV and YYDKDF (reference sequence). The CDR3 bases are TGTGCCACCAGCGGTAGACAGTATAGCAATCAGCCCCAGCATTTT. It encodes CATSGRQYSNQPQHF. Full variable domain (remainder filled in from reference TRBV15 and TRBJ1-5): DAMVIQNPRYQVTQFGKPVTLSCSQTLNHNVMYWYQQKSSQAPKLLFHYYDKDFNNEADTPDNFQSRRPNTSFCFLDIRSPGLGDTAMYLCATSGRQYSNQPQHFGDGTRLSIL.

The CDR3 sequence is CASSYSGQGEPYGYTF. CDR3 nucleotide sequence: TGTGCCAGCAGTTACTCTGGACAGGGGGAACCCTATGGCTACACCTTC. The V and J genes are TRBV6-5 and TRBJ1-2, with TRBD1 matching over 10 bases. V lost 0 bases to trimming and J lost 4 bases; unmatched junction nucleotides: 5. The CDR3 is 16 amino acids. The germline V gene encodes CDR1 MNHEY and CDR2 SVGAGI.

This clone was detected only once. V gene TRBV2 combines with J gene TRBJ2-1; D not certain. The CDR3 totals 13 residues. V lost 2 bases and J 2 bases, leaving 4 bases between the germline ends. From germline, CDR1 is SNHLY and CDR2 FYNNEI. This chain's CDR3 is CASSETAYNEQFF. CDR3 in DNA: TGTGCCAGCAGTGAAACAGCCTACAATGAGCAGTTCTTC.

This CDR3 is CASSQWDKYTQYF. The CDR3 DNA sequence: TGTGCCAGCAGCCAATGGGACAAGTACACGCAGTATTTT. This rearrangement joins TRBV3-1 (or the pseudogene TRBV3-2) to TRBJ2-3; tentatively, D is TRBD1 (6 bases). V lost 2 bases and J lost 9, with 12 bases in between. This CDR3 is built from 13 residues. Germline CDR1 reads LGHDT; CDR2 reads YNNKEL (reference sequence).

This clone was recorded once. The rearrangement joins TRBV7-2 to TRBJ2-3; D perhaps matches TRBD2 (5 bases). Trimming cost V 1 base and J 8 bases, with 10 bases left between them. This CDR3 has 13 amino acids. CDR1 SGHTA and CDR2 FQGNSA come from the germline V gene. CDR3 nucleotides: TGTGCCAGCAGCTTAGTGGATGAGGGTACGCAGTATTTT. Amino acid sequence: CASSLVDEGTQYF.

This chain uses TRBV5-5 with TRBJ1-2; TRBD1 matches at 7 bases. Germline trimming cut 5 bases from V and 2 bases from J; bases unmatched to any gene: 12. Per the germline V gene, CDR1 is SGHKS and CDR2 is YYEKEE (reference sequence). This CDR3 has 16 amino acids. The CDR3 here is CASSRILGQTNYGYTF. DNA for the CDR3: TGTGCCAGCAGTAGGATTTTGGGACAGACGAACTATGGCTACACCTTC.

This chain connects TRBV11-2 to TRBJ2-2, with D perhaps TRBD1 (6 bases). This CDR3 has 15 residues. The V gene's germline CDR1 is SGHAT and CDR2 FQNNGV. V lost 5 bases, J lost 1 base, and 11 bases lay in between. This CDR3 reads CASSRQDRNTGELFF. The CDR3 DNA sequence: TGTGCCAGCAGCCGACAGGATAGGAACACCGGGGAGCTGTTTTTT.

This chain joins TRBV24-1 and TRBJ1-5, with a possible D match to TRBD1 (6 bases). The CDR3 is 14 amino acids. Germline CDR1 KGHDR, CDR2 SFDVKD. V shed 5 bases and J shed 5 bases, with 12 bases lying between them. CDR3 amino acids: CATSGGQWYQPQHF. For the CDR3, the DNA is TGTGCCACCAGTGGAGGACAGTGGTATCAGCCCCAGCATTTT.

This sequence joins TRBV2 and TRBJ2-7, with 9 bases fitting TRBD2. Germline values: CDR1 SNHLY, CDR2 FYNNEI. With 0 bases clipped from V and 9 bases from J, the junction kept 6 bases outside the gene matches. The CDR3 sequence is 14 residues long. CDR3 region: CASSEARGGPAQYF. CDR3 bases: TGTGCCAGCAGTGAAGCGCGGGGGGGGCCCGCGCAGTACTTC.

This clone came up once. The J gene is TRBJ1-2, the V gene TRBV30; 7 bases line up with TRBD1. The CDR3 is 17 residues long. The junction had 18 bases not matched to a gene; V was cut back by 4 bases and J by 4 bases. Germline V gene data show CDR1 as GTSNPN and CDR2 as SVGIG (reference sequence). Written as DNA, the CDR3 is TGTGCCTGGACTCCGCTAGACTCGGCAGGGGGGATCTATGGCTACACCTTC. Translated, it gives CAWTPLDSAGGIYGYTF.

This chain uses TRBV19 with TRBJ2-1; 11 nucleotides line up with TRBD2. This CDR3 has 17 amino acids. Trimming at V came to 1 base and at J to 8 bases, leaving 10 bases not matched to a gene. Germline CDR1 is LNHDA and CDR2 is SQIVND (reference sequence). Written as DNA, the CDR3 is TGTGCCAGTAGTATAGGGCTAGCGGGGGGCCCTTGGGATGAGCAGTTCTTC. Protein sequence: CASSIGLAGGPWDEQFF.

This chain links TRBV19 with TRBJ1-1; 7 bases agree with TRBD1. V lost 5 bases, J lost 0 bases, and 6 bases stayed unmatched. CDR3 size: 15 residues. CDR1 and CDR2 (germline): LNHDA, SQIVND (reference sequence). CDR3 protein: CASSLRQGMNTEAFF. In DNA form, the CDR3 reads TGTGCCAGTAGTTTAAGACAGGGCATGAACACTGAAGCTTTCTTT. The full variable domain, with the rest looked up from reference TRBV19 and TRBJ1-1, is DGGITQSPKYLFRKEGQNVTLSCEQNLNHDAMYWYRQDPGQGLRLIYYSQIVNDFQKGDIAEGYSVSREKKESFPLTVTSAQKNPTAFYLCASSLRQGMNTEAFFGQGTRLTVV.

DNA of the CDR3: TGTGCCAGCTCCTCAGTGAACACCGGGGAGCTGTTTTTT. Amino acid sequence: CASSSVNTGELFF. The rearrangement uses TRBV2 and TRBJ2-2; D ambiguous. Germline-derived CDR1 and CDR2 are SNHLY and FYNNEI. Trimming left V 8 bases short and J 1 base short, with 8 bases between. This CDR3 is built from 13 residues.

This clone was counted a single time. The chain links TRBV2 to TRBJ2-1, with 9 bases identical to TRBD2. The CDR3 is 16 amino acids. Germline CDR1 SNHLY, CDR2 FYNNEI. V lost 3 bases to trimming and J lost 1 base; unmatched junction nucleotides: 4. The CDR3 loop is CASSEKRGVSYNEQFF. In DNA, the CDR3 is TGTGCCAGCAGTGAGAAGCGGGGGGTTTCCTACAATGAGCAGTTCTTC.

The CDR3 DNA follows: TGCGCCAGCACTACACTAGGGACAGGGGACCTCTCTGAAGCTTTCTTT. Its protein product is CASTTLGTGDLSEAFF. V and J are TRBV10-2 and TRBJ1-1; 10 nucleotides match TRBD1. The trim removed 7 bases at V and 6 bases at J, leaving 14 bases unmatched. CDR3 length: 16 residues. CDR1 is WSHSY and CDR2 is SAAADI in the germline V gene.

This rearrangement joins TRBV16 to TRBJ1-6; D unclear. CDR3 length: 14 residues. The germline CDR1 and CDR2 sequences are KGHSY and FQNENV. V was trimmed by 4 bases and J by 0 bases, leaving 4 bases between them. DNA for the CDR3: TGTGCCAGCAGCCTGCGCTCCTATAATTCACCCCTCCACTTT. It yields the protein CASSLRSYNSPLHF.